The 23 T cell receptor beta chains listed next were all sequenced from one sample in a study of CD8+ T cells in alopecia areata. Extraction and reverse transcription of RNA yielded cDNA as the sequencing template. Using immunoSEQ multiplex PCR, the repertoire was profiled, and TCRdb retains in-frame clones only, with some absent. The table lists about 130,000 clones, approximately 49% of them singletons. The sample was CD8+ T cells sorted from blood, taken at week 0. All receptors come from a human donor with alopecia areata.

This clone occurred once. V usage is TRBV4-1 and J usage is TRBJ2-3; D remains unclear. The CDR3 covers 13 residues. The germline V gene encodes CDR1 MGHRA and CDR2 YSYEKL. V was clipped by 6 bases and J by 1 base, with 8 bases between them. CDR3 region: CASRALRTDTQYF. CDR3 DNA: TGCGCCAGCAGGGCACTGCGCACAGATACGCAGTATTTT.

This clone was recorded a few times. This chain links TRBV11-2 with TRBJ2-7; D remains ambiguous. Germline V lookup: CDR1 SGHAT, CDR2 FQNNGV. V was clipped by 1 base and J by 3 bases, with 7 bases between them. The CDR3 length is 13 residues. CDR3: CASSLGANYEQYF. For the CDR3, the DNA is TGTGCCAGCAGCTTAGGGGCCAACTACGAGCAGTACTTC.

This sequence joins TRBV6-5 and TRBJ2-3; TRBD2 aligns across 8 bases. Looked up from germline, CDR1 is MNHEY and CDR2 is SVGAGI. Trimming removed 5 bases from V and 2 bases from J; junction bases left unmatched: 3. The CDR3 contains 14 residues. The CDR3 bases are TGTGCCAGCAGTGCAGCGGGGGCCACAGATACGCAGTATTTT. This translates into CASSAAGATDTQYF.

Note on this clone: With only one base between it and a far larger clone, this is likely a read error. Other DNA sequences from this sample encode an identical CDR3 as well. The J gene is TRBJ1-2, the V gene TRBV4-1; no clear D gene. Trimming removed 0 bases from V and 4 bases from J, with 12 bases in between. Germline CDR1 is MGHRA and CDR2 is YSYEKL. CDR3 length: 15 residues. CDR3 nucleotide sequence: TGCGCCAGCAGCCAAGATAGGGCTAGCGGCTATGGCTACACCTTC. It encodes CASSQDRASGYGYTF.

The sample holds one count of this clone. The CDR3 nucleotides are TGTGCCAGCAGTCCCAACCCCGGACTTTACGAGCAGTACTTC. This translates into CASSPNPGLYEQYF. The chain carries TRBV27 and TRBJ2-7; the D gene is possibly TRBD2 (5 bases). V lost 5 bases and J 4 bases, leaving 15 bases between the germline ends. This CDR3 comprises 14 residues. Germline assignment: CDR1 MNHEY and CDR2 SMNVEV (reference sequence).

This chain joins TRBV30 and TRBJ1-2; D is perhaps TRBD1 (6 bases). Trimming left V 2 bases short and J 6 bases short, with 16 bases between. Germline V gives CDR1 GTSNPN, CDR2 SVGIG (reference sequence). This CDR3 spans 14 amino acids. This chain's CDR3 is CAWSTPGRGNGYTF. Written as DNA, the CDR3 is TGTGCCTGGAGTACCCCGGGGAGGGGGAATGGCTACACCTTC.

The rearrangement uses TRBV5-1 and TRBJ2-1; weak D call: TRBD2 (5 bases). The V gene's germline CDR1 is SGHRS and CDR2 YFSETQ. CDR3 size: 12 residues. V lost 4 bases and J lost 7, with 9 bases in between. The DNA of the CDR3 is TGCGCCAGCAGCCCTGGAGGTAATGAGCAGTTCTTC. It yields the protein CASSPGGNEQFF.

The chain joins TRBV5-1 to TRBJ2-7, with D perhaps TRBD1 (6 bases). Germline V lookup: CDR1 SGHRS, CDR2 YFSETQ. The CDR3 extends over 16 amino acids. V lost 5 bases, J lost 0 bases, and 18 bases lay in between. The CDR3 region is CASSGPDRWSSYEQYF. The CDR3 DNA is TGCGCCAGCAGTGGCCCCGACAGGTGGAGCTCCTACGAGCAGTACTTC.

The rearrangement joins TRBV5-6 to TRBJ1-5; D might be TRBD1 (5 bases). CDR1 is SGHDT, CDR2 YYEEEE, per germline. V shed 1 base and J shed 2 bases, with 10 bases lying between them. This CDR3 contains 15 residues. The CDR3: CASSLWGKGNQPQHF. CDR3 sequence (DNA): TGTGCCAGCAGCTTGTGGGGCAAGGGCAATCAGCCCCAGCATTTT.

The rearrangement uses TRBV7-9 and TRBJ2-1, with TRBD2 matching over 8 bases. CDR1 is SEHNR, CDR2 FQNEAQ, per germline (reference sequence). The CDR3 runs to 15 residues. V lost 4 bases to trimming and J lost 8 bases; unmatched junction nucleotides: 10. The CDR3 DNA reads TGTGCCAGCAGCTCCCGGACTAGCTATCAGGATGAGCAGTTCTTC. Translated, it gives CASSSRTSYQDEQFF.

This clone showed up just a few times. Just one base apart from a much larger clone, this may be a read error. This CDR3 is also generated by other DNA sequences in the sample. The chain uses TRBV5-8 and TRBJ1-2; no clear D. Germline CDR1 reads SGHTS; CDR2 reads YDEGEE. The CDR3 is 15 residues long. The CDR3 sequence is CASSQDRASGYGYTF. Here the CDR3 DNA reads TGCGCCAGCAGCCAAGATAGGGCCAGCGGCTATGGCTACACCTTC.

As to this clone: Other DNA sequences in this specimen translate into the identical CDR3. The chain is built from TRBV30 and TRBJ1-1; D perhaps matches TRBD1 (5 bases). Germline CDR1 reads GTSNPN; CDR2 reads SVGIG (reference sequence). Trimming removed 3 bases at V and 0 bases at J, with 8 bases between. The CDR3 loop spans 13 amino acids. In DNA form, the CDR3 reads TGTGCCTGGAGCCCAGGGATGAACACTGAAGCTTTCTTT. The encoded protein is CAWSPGMNTEAFF. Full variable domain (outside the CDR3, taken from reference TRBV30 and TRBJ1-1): SQTIHQWPATLVQPVGSPLSLECTVEGTSNPNLYWYRQAAGRGLQLLFYSVGIGQISSEVPQNLSASRPQDRQFILSSKKLLLSDSGFYLCAWSPGMNTEAFFGQGTRLTVV.

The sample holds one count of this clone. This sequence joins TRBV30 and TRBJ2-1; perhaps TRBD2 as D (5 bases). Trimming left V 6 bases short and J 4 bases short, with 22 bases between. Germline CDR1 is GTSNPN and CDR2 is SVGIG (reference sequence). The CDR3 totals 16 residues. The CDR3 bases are TGTGCCTGTCTCAACCCAACGGGGAGAGGATACAATGAGCAGTTCTTC. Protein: CACLNPTGRGYNEQFF.

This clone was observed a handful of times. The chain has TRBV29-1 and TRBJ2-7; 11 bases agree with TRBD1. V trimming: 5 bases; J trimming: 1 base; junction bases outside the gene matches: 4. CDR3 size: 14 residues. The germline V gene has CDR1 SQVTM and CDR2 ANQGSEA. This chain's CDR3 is CSVSRDRGSYEQYF. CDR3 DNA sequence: TGCAGCGTTAGTAGGGACAGGGGGTCCTACGAGCAGTACTTC.

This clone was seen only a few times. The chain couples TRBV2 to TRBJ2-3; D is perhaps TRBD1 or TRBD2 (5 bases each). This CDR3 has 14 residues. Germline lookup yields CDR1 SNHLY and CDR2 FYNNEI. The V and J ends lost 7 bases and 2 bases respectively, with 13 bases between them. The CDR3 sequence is CASIGTLITDTQYF. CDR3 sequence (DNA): TGTGCCAGCATTGGGACGTTGATCACAGATACGCAGTATTTT.

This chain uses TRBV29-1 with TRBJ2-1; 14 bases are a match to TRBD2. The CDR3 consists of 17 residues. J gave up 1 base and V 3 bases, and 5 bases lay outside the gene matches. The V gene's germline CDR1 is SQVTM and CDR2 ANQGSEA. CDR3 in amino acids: CSVDGLAGGQSYNEQFF. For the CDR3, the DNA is TGCAGCGTTGACGGACTAGCGGGGGGACAATCCTACAATGAGCAGTTCTTC.

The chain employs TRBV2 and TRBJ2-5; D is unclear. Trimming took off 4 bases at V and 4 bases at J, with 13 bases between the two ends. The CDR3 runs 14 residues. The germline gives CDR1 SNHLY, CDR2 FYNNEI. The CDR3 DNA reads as TGTGCCAGCAGTGCAGAAGAATGGGGAGAGACCCAGTACTTC. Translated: CASSAEEWGETQYF.

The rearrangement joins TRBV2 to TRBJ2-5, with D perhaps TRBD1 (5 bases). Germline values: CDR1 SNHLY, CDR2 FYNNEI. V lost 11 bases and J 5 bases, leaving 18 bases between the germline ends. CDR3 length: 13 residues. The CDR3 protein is CAGWTPGWETQYF. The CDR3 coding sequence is TGTGCCGGCTGGACACCAGGTTGGGAGACCCAGTACTTC.

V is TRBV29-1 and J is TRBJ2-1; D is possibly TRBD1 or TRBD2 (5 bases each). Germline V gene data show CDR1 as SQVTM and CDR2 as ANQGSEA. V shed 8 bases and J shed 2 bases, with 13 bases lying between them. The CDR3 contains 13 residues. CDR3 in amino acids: CSFSGGTYNEQFF. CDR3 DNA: TGCAGCTTCTCTGGGGGTACCTACAATGAGCAGTTCTTC.

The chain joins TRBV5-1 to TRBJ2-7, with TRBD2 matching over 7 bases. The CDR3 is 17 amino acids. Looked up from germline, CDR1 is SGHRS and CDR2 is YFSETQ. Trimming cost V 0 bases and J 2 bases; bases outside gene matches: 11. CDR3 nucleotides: TGCGCCAGCAGCTTGGCCTTTATGCCTGGGACTACCTACGAGCAGTACTTC. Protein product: CASSLAFMPGTTYEQYF.

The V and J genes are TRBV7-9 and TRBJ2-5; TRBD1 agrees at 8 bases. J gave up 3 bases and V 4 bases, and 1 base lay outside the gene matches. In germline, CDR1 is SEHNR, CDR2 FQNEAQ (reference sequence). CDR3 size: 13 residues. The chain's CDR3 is CASSSDREETQYF. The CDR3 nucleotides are TGTGCCAGCAGCTCGGACAGGGAAGAGACCCAGTACTTC.

In DNA form, the CDR3 reads TGCGCCAGCAGCTCATCCAGGGAATTGACAGATACGCAGTATTTT. Residues: CASSSSRELTDTQYF. The chain links TRBV5-1 to TRBJ2-3, with D perhaps matching TRBD1 (5 bases). There are 15 residues in the CDR3. Germline CDR1 is SGHRS and CDR2 is YFSETQ. V shed 3 bases and J shed 3 bases, with 14 bases lying between them.

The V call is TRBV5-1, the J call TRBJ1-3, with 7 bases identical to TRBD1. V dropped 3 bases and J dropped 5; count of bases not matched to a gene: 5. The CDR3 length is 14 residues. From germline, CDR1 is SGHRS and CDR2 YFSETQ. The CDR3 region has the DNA TGCGCCAGCAGCTCGAGGGGGCTGCGAAACACCATATATTTT. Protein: CASSSRGLRNTIYF.